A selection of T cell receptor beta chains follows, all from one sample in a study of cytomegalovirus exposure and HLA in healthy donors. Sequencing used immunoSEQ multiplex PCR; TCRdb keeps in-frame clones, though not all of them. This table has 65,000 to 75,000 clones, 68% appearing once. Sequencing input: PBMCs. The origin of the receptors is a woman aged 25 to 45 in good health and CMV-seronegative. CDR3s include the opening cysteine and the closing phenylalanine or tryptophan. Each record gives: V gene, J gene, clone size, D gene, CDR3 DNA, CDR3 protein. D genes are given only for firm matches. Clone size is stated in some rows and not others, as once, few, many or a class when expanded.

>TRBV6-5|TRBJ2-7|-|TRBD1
TGTGCCAGCAGATCGGACAGGTACTCCTACGAGCAGTACTTC
CASRSDRYSYEQYF
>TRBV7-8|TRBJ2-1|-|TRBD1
TGTGCCAGCAGCCCCGGACAGGGTCCCTACAATGAGCAGTTCTTC
CASSPGQGPYNEQFF
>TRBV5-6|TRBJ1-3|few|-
TGTGCCAGCAGCCGTATCTCTTACTCTGGAAACACCATATATTTT
CASSRISYSGNTIYF
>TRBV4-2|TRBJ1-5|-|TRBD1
TGTGCCAGCAGCCAAGTCGCGACAGGGAAAGGACAGCCCCAGCATTTT
CASSQVATGKGQPQHF
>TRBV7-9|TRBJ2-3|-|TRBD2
TGTGCCAGCAGCTTGCTAGCGGGGGGCGGCGATACGCAGTATTTT
CASSLLAGGGDTQYF
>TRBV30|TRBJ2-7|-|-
TGTGCCTGGAGCGTCGCCGAGGACAGCAACTACGAGCAGTACTTC
CAWSVAEDSNYEQYF
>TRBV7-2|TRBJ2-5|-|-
TGTGCCAGCAGCTTAATCGGCAGGGTACAAGAGACCCAGTACTTC
CASSLIGRVQETQYF
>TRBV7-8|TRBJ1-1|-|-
TGTGCCAGCAGCTTTCAGGAGAACACTGAAGCTTTCTTT
CASSFQENTEAFF
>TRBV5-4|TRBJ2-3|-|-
TGTGCCAGCAGCGGGCGGGACCGCACAGATACGCAGTATTTT
CASSGRDRTDTQYF
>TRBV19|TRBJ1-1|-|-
TGTGCCAGTAGTATGGGTCCGGACACGAACACTGAAGCTTTCTTT
CASSMGPDTNTEAFF
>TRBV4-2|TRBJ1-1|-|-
TGTGCCAGCAGCTTGGAAGCAGGGAACACTGAAGCTTTCTTT
CASSLEAGNTEAFF
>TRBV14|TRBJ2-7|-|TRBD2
TGTGCCAGCAGCCAGGATAAGACTAGCGTTCTCTACGAGCAGTACTTC
CASSQDKTSVLYEQYF
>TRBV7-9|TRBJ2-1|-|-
TGTGCCAGCAGCTTAGGAGTACCAGGGGACAATGAGCAGTTCTTC
CASSLGVPGDNEQFF
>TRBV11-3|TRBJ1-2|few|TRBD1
TGTGCCAGCAGCTTGGCCAGGGGGCTGGGCTACACCTTC
CASSLARGLGYTF